The 30 T cell receptor beta chains listed next were all sequenced from one sample in a study of T cells in Graves' hyperthyroidism and ophthalmopathy. Amplification of TCR beta CDR3 regions was performed using RNA transcripts as template. HTBI primers were employed in a first-round RT-PCR of the TCR CDR3. TCRdb recomputed calls from the multiplex PCR reads with MiXCR, one row per CDR3 protein. The sample consists of hundreds of thousands of distinct CDR3 sequences, about 17% of them appearing once. The sequencing sample was made of blood. The receptors were gathered from a woman aged 45 to 65 with Graves' hyperthyroidism that later progressed to Graves' ophthalmopathy.

As regards this clonotype: A much larger clone sits a single nucleotide away, making a read error possible. The chain links TRBV11-3 to TRBJ2-3; D possibly corresponds to TRBD2 (5 bases). With 1 base removed from V and 4 bases from J, the gap between germline ends came to 12 bases. CDR1 is SGHNT and CDR2 is YENEEA in the germline V gene. The CDR3 loop spans 15 amino acids. This chain's CDR3 is CASSLGGKSADTQYF. The CDR3 region has the DNA TGTGCCAGCAGCTTAGGAGGGAAGAGCGCAGATACGCAGTATTTT.

This clonotype was found many times. The chain has TRBV2 and TRBJ1-2; 9 positions agree with TRBD1. After removal of 6 bases from V and 3 bases from J, the junction contained 8 bases not matched to a gene. The CDR3 covers 15 residues. Germline loops: CDR1 SNHLY, CDR2 FYNNEI. CDR3 residues: CASSPLTGGYYGYTF. For the CDR3, the DNA is TGTGCCAGCAGCCCTTTGACAGGGGGTTACTATGGCTACACCTTC.

This clonotype was counted many times. V usage is TRBV7-9 and J usage is TRBJ2-2; D unclear. The CDR3 contains 16 residues. V lost 5 bases, J lost 6 bases, and 19 bases lay in between. CDR1 is SEHNR, CDR2 FQNEAQ, per germline (reference sequence). The CDR3 is CASSPRYSTPSGELFF. The CDR3 DNA follows: TGTGCCAGCAGCCCTCGTTACTCGACCCCCTCCGGGGAGCTGTTTTTT.

This clonotype was counted between two and nine times. This sequence joins TRBV5-4 and TRBJ2-5, with TRBD2 identical over 7 bases. This CDR3 spans 16 amino acids. The germline V gene has CDR1 SGHNT and CDR2 YYREEE (reference sequence). Losses at the gene ends were 0 bases for V and 5 bases for J; bases not matched to a gene: 10. In DNA form, the CDR3 reads TGTGCCAGCAGCTTGGGGGCTCCACTAGCGACGGAGACCCAGTACTTC. This translates into CASSLGAPLATETQYF.

At least ten counts were recorded for this clonotype. The chain recombines TRBV3-1 with TRBJ2-7; D may be TRBD2 (5 bases). The germline CDR1 and CDR2 sequences are LGHDT and YNNKEL (reference sequence). The CDR3 covers 14 residues. V was shortened by 1 base and J by 4 bases, with 11 bases between the two germline ends. Here the CDR3 reads CASSQGTPGYEQYF. The CDR3 nucleotides read TGTGCCAGCAGCCAAGGGACTCCCGGATACGAGCAGTACTTC.

There are many counts of this clonotype. V usage is TRBV20-1 and J usage is TRBJ1-2; a weak D match, TRBD1 (5 bases). The germline V and J ends were trimmed by 3 bases and 2 bases, with 16 bases remaining between them. CDR3 size: 15 residues. Germline CDR1 reads DFQATT; CDR2 reads SNEGSKA (reference sequence). CDR3 nucleotide sequence: TGCAGTGCTAGGGGGAGGTTGGGGGGAAACTATGGCTACACCTTC. It encodes CSARGRLGGNYGYTF.

This clonotype was observed at least ten times. The chain combines TRBV27 with TRBJ2-1; 8 positions match TRBD2. With V trimmed by 6 bases and J by 3 bases, 13 bases remained unmatched. Germline CDR1 MNHEY, CDR2 SMNVEV (reference sequence). The CDR3 spans 17 residues. The CDR3 here is CASSKPGGSGGYNEQFF. For the CDR3, the DNA is TGTGCCAGCAGCAAACCTGGAGGGAGCGGGGGCTACAATGAGCAGTTCTTC.

The sample holds many counts of this clonotype. V is TRBV2 and J is TRBJ1-1, with D unclear. CDR3 size: 13 residues. V lost 1 base, J lost 4 bases, and 7 bases lay in between. Germline V CDR1 and CDR2: SNHLY, FYNNEI. The CDR3 DNA is TGTGCCAGCAGTGAAGTCCTAGGCACTGAAGCTTTCTTT. It specifies CASSEVLGTEAFF.

This clonotype has only a few counts. This CDR3 is CASSFDGYYGYTF. The CDR3 nucleotides read TGTGCCAGCAGTTTTGACGGATACTATGGCTACACCTTC. J is TRBJ1-2 and V is TRBV6-1; D not resolved. The CDR3 sequence is 13 residues long. V lost 5 bases and J lost 3, with 10 bases in between. Germline loops: CDR1 MNHNS, CDR2 SASEGT.

At least ten counts were recorded for this clonotype. J is TRBJ1-2 and V is TRBV19, with TRBD1 matching 7 bases. The germline CDR1 and CDR2 sequences are LNHDA and SQIVND (reference sequence). V lost 1 base and J lost 5; bases outside the gene matches: 7. There are 15 residues in the CDR3. CDR3 amino acids: CASSIAGQPLYGYTF. In DNA, the CDR3 is TGTGCCAGTAGTATAGCGGGACAGCCCTTGTATGGCTACACCTTC.

The V and J genes are TRBV12-3 or TRBV12-4 and TRBJ1-5; D gene uncertain. The CDR3 totals 14 residues. The V and J ends lost 6 bases and 1 base respectively, with 10 bases between them. CDR3 amino acids: CASRPSNSNQPQHF. CDR3 in DNA: TGTGCCAGCAGGCCGAGCAACAGCAATCAGCCCCAGCATTTT.

This clonotype was counted at least ten times. The V gene is TRBV3-1, the J gene TRBJ2-2, with 10 bases that match TRBD1. Unmatched junction bases numbered 9, after V lost 2 bases and J lost 3 bases. This CDR3 region has 18 residues. Germline V lookup: CDR1 LGHDT, CDR2 YNNKEL (reference sequence). Written as DNA, the CDR3 is TGTGCCAGCAGCCAACAAGGCGGTGGGACAGGGGACACCGGGGAGCTGTTTTTT. Translated: CASSQQGGGTGDTGELFF.

This chain joins TRBV12-5 and TRBJ2-1; weak D call: TRBD2 (6 bases). CDR3 length equals 14 residues. Germline values: CDR1 LGHNT, CDR2 FRNRAP. The germline V and J ends were trimmed by 7 bases and 0 bases, with 10 bases remaining between them. The CDR3 DNA is TGTGCTAGTGTTAGCGGAAACTCCTACAATGAGCAGTTCTTC. Residues: CASVSGNSYNEQFF. Full variable domain (remainder filled in from reference TRBV12-5 and TRBJ2-1): DARVTQTPRHKVTEMGQEVTMRCQPILGHNTVFWYRQTMMQGLELLAYFRNRAPLDDSGMPKDRFSAEMPDATLATLKIQPSEPRDSAVYFCASVSGNSYNEQFFGPGTRLTVL.

The V and J genes are TRBV12-3 or TRBV12-4 and TRBJ2-2; D might be TRBD2 (7 bases). The CDR3 is made up of 17 amino acids. Between the trimmed V and J ends, which lost 2 bases and 7 bases, there was a span of 20 bases. The CDR3 sequence is CASSLSSAGGPVGELFF. CDR3 bases: TGTGCCAGCAGTTTATCTAGCGCCGGGGGGCCGGTCGGGGAGCTGTTTTTT.

As to this clonotype: A much bigger clone sits one base away, suggesting this may be a read error. The chain has TRBV7-8 and TRBJ2-5; maybe TRBD2 (5 bases). With 3 bases removed from V and 1 base from J, the gap between germline ends came to 15 bases. This CDR3 region has 16 residues. Germline V lookup: CDR1 SGHVS, CDR2 FQNEAQ. CDR3 amino acids: CASSFEAESVQETQYF. The CDR3 DNA sequence: TGTGCCAGCAGCTTTGAAGCGGAGAGTGTCCAAGAGACCCAGTACTTC. The full variable domain, completed using reference TRBV7-8 and TRBJ2-5, is GAGVSQSPRYKVAKRGQDVALRCDPISGHVSLFWYQQALGQGPEFLTYFQNEAQLDKSGLPSDRFFAERPEGSVSTLKIQRTQQEDSAVYLCASSFEAESVQETQYFGPGTRLLVL.

The chain employs TRBV3-1 and TRBJ2-1; 11 bases are shared with TRBD1. J was trimmed by 6 bases and V by 6 bases; bases with no gene match: 10. The CDR3 is 16 residues long. The V gene's germline CDR1 is LGHDT and CDR2 YNNKEL (reference sequence). The CDR3 DNA reads as TGTGCCAGCAGGGCCGAATCCGGGACAGGGGGCAATGAGCAGTTCTTC. Protein: CASRAESGTGGNEQFF.

The CDR3 DNA reads as TGTGCCAGCTCACCGCGGGGGCGGACCGGGGAGCTGTTTTTT. This codes for CASSPRGRTGELFF. The chain is built from TRBV18 and TRBJ2-2; D possibly corresponds to TRBD2 (7 bases). Germline V CDR1 and CDR2: KGHSH, LQKENI. Trimming took 3 bases from V and 5 from J, leaving 10 bases between them. The CDR3 contains 14 residues.

This clonotype was detected ten times or more. The chain uses TRBV6-8 and TRBJ2-7, with 9 positions matching TRBD2. Trimming cost V 7 bases and J 7 bases; bases outside gene matches: 11. CDR1 is MNHGY and CDR2 is SAAAGT in the germline V gene. The CDR3 totals 14 residues. The CDR3 nucleotides read TGTGCCAGCAATATAGCGGGGGCCCATAGGGAGCAGTACTTC. Translating gives CASNIAGAHREQYF.

This clonotype was seen a handful of times. The rearrangement uses TRBV20-1 and TRBJ2-7; TRBD2 matches 8 bases. The V and J ends lost 4 bases and 3 bases, in that order; junction bases with no gene match: 8. The CDR3 is 14 amino acids. Germline loops: CDR1 DFQATT, CDR2 SNEGSKA (reference sequence). For the CDR3, the DNA is TGCAGTGCTAACCTAGAGCGGGGGCACTACGAGCAGTACTTC. This encodes CSANLERGHYEQYF.

V and J are TRBV19 and TRBJ2-5; TRBD2 matches 7 bases. The CDR3 has 15 residues. CDR1 is LNHDA and CDR2 is SQIVND in the germline V gene (reference sequence). With 4 bases clipped from V and 3 bases from J, the junction kept 8 bases outside the gene matches. Written as DNA, the CDR3 is TGTGCCAGTAGTACCTCCCCAGCGGGGAAAGAGACCCAGTACTTC. Translated, it gives CASSTSPAGKETQYF.

As concerns this clonotype: One end of the junction varies from germline; a read error may be responsible. The chain employs TRBV7-8 and TRBJ2-2; 7 nucleotides align to TRBD2. The V gene's germline CDR1 is SGHVS and CDR2 FQNEAQ. This CDR3 has 14 residues. The CDR3 region has the DNA TGTGCCAGCAGCCTAGCGGTCCACACCGGGGAGCTGTTTTTT. Its protein is CASSLAVHTGELFF.

This clonotype has more than one count but fewer than ten. This chain links TRBV18 with TRBJ2-5, with TRBD2 as a possible D gene (5 bases). Germline-derived CDR1 and CDR2 are KGHSH and LQKENI. The ends were cut back, 2 bases at V and 5 bases at J, with 15 bases in the middle. The CDR3 has 15 amino acids. CDR3 region: CASSPRQLVGETQYF. The CDR3 DNA sequence: TGTGCCAGCTCACCAAGGCAACTAGTCGGGGAGACCCAGTACTTC.

Concerning this clonotype itself: At one end the junction does not follow the germline gene, possibly because of a read error. The chain is built from TRBV18 and TRBJ1-2, with 7 bases lining up with TRBD1. This CDR3 is 13 amino acids long. Per germline, CDR1 KGHSH and CDR2 LQKENI. The CDR3 here is CAGSPGQNYGYTF. The CDR3 DNA follows: TGCGCCGGCTCACCGGGACAGAACTATGGCTACACCTTC.

The rearrangement uses TRBV20-1 and TRBJ2-5; 7 bases match TRBD2. The CDR3 is 13 residues long. CDR1 is DFQATT, CDR2 SNEGSKA, per germline (reference sequence). Written as DNA, the CDR3 is TGCAGCACTAGCGATAGATGGGGAGAGACCCAGTACTTC. It translates to CSTSDRWGETQYF.

The chain couples TRBV3-1 to TRBJ2-3, with D perhaps TRBD2 (6 bases). V was clipped by 4 bases and J by 6 bases, with 14 bases between them. The CDR3 length is 14 residues. Germline CDR1 reads LGHDT; CDR2 reads YNNKEL (reference sequence). In DNA, the CDR3 is TGTGCCAGCAGCCCGGAGGCGGGGCGGGATACGCAGTATTTT. As protein: CASSPEAGRDTQYF.

This clonotype appeared many times. The chain carries TRBV3-1 and TRBJ2-1; D possibly uses TRBD1 or TRBD2 (5 bases each). Germline CDR1 is LGHDT and CDR2 is YNNKEL (reference sequence). Between the trimmed V and J ends, which lost 3 bases and 4 bases, there was a span of 13 bases. The CDR3 consists of 15 residues. The CDR3: CASSHPGPGYNEQFF. The CDR3 DNA is TGTGCCAGCAGCCATCCGGGACCGGGGTACAATGAGCAGTTCTTC.

This clonotype came up many times. The chain recombines TRBV6-1 with TRBJ1-5; a weak D match, TRBD1 (5 bases). Germline V gene lookup returns CDR1 MNHNS and CDR2 SASEGT. Trimming left V 2 bases short and J 2 bases short, with 10 bases between. The CDR3 loop spans 15 amino acids. CDR3 nucleotides: TGTGCCAGCAGTGAATTCAGGGCGGGCAATCAGCCCCAGCATTTT. Amino acids: CASSEFRAGNQPQHF.

Ten or more counts support this clonotype. V usage is TRBV10-3 and J usage is TRBJ1-6; D uncertain. In germline, CDR1 is ENHRY, CDR2 SYGVKD. V was trimmed by 3 bases and J by 6 bases, leaving 15 bases between them. There are 16 residues in the CDR3. The CDR3 DNA reads as TGTGCCATCAGTGAACGGCAGACGGCGGGTAATTCACCCCTCCACTTT. Protein sequence: CAISERQTAGNSPLHF.

This chain connects TRBV27 to TRBJ1-5, with D perhaps matching TRBD1 (6 bases). CDR1 is MNHEY and CDR2 is SMNVEV in the germline V gene (reference sequence). V shed 2 bases and J shed 4 bases, with 12 bases lying between them. This CDR3 comprises 15 residues. CDR3 bases: TGTGCCAGCAGTTTAAGTAACAGGGTTAATCAGCCCCAGCATTTT. Translation: CASSLSNRVNQPQHF.

This clonotype has more than one count but fewer than ten. The genes are TRBV5-5 and TRBJ1-1; a weak D match, TRBD1 (5 bases). Per the germline V gene, CDR1 is SGHKS and CDR2 is YYEKEE (reference sequence). The V and J ends lost 0 bases and 5 bases respectively, with 11 bases between them. The CDR3 sequence is 14 residues long. CDR3 nucleotide sequence: TGTGCCAGCAGCTTGGGGGGGTCGGGGACTGAAGCTTTCTTT. As protein: CASSLGGSGTEAFF.